The rows below give T cell receptor beta chains drawn from one sample of a study of shared clonotypes between healthy human individuals. Some clones are missing from TCRdb's copy, which holds only in-frame ones; the method was immunoSEQ multiplex PCR. Of approximately 2.4 million clones in the sample, 90% to 97% were seen once. The sequencing input was naive CD4+ T cells sorted from blood. These receptor sequences come from a man aged 18 to 29 in good health. Both conserved end residues are part of each CDR3.

v_gene	j_gene	CDR3aa
TRBV27	TRBJ2-2	CASSLKVGELFF
TRBV5-1	TRBJ2-3	CASSLEQLTDTQYF
TRBV30	TRBJ2-7	CAWSGSGLTYEQYF
TRBV4-1	TRBJ1-2	CASSQVFSAGAYGYTF
TRBV7-9	TRBJ2-7	CASSLAGVDEQYF
TRBV5-1	TRBJ2-1	CASSLPSNEQFF
TRBV12-5	TRBJ1-1	CASGLGSGVRQREAFF
TRBV9	TRBJ2-7	CASSTQEGYEQYF
TRBV28	TRBJ1-4	CASSLGNEKLFF
TRBV5-1	TRBJ2-7	CASSPGLDPYEQYF
TRBV6-6	TRBJ1-6	CASSPSGQSNSPLHF
TRBV7-6	TRBJ1-3	CATGQGGSGNTIYF
TRBV2	TRBJ2-7	CASSEYYEQYF
TRBV25-1	TRBJ2-5	CASSEPGTGPGETQYF
TRBV7-9	TRBJ2-5	CASSLGDRGRQETQYF
TRBV2	TRBJ2-3	CASSEIDLGRTDTQYF
TRBV21-1	TRBJ1-2	CASSKGKGSGAPYYGYTF
TRBV5-1	TRBJ1-3	CASRAGNSGNTIYF
TRBV9	TRBJ2-3	CASSPPGSISTDTQYF
TRBV27	TRBJ1-6	CASSLRNLGGARSYNSPLHF
TRBV7-2	TRBJ2-5	CASSRKGGWETQYF
TRBV4-3	TRBJ2-3	CASSQDVGDTQYF
TRBV19	TRBJ2-5	CASSSWTGQETQYF
TRBV6-6	TRBJ1-5	CASSLLNSNQPQHF
TRBV27	TRBJ2-1	CASSGTSGRYNEQFF
TRBV28	TRBJ2-3	CASSPSSRDTDTQYF
TRBV7-9	TRBJ2-7	CASSLVSYEQYF
TRBV5-1	TRBJ2-3	CASSLVMGRTDTQYF
TRBV2	TRBJ1-1	CASSARQGGGSTEAFF
TRBV6-4	TRBJ1-1	CASRVTETGTEAFF
TRBV27	TRBJ2-7	CASSAQSLPVYEQYF
TRBV4-1	TRBJ2-5	CASSQAGTSGKVKTQYF
TRBV5-4	TRBJ1-2	CASSPGGRKGANYGYTF
TRBV7-2	TRBJ1-1	CASSLVVGLNTEAFF
TRBV11-2	TRBJ1-2	CASSLAGTDYGYTF
TRBV10-1	TRBJ1-5	CASSVVGQDNQPQHF
TRBV29-1	TRBJ2-1	CSVEDRGRPLYNEQFF
TRBV11-2	TRBJ1-6	CASSLRPENSPLHF
TRBV25-1	TRBJ2-2	CASSELPWRGGDAGELFF
TRBV10-3	TRBJ1-1	CATTSGTPNTEAFF
TRBV5-1	TRBJ2-3	CASSGVTTDTQYF
TRBV5-4	TRBJ1-2	CASSLSSGGNYGYTF